This T cell receptor (beta chain) was sequenced in a study of response to subunit inactivated influenza vaccine. In TCRdb, the RT-PCR reads were re-called with MiXCR into one record per CDR3 protein. The sample has roughly 540,000 distinct CDR3 sequences; under 30% are singletons. Germline V gives CDR1 SGDLS, CDR2 YYNGEE. V lost 0 bases and J lost 5; bases outside the gene matches: 11. The CDR3 is 17 residues long. This clonotype was found a few times. These data were also reused for a study on T cells expressing NK-cell markers. That publication notes: UMI-tagged 5'RACE template switching yielded the TCR beta cDNA. Sorted CD3+CD56-NKG2C+, CD3+CD56+NKG2C- and CD3+CD56+NKG2C+ T cells were the source of the TCR beta repertoires. The authors sequenced eight donors, of whom seven were HCMV-seropositive and one was seronegative. A handful of donors had dominant NKG2C+ clonotypes that comprised roughly 1.0-8% of their CD8+ T cells.

The material sequenced was CD4+ T cells sorted from PBMCs, taken approximately 13 days after vaccination. The chain has TRBV9 and TRBJ2-4, with 7 bases aligning to TRBD2. This sequence originates from a man aged 50-59 years who received an inactivated influenza vaccine. The CDR3 protein is CASSVGVSAGRENIQYF. The CDR3 DNA sequence: TGTGCCAGCAGCGTAGGAGTGTCAGCGGGACGGGAAAACATTCAGTACTTC.